This T cell receptor (beta chain) was identified in a study of T-cell reconstitution after alpha-beta-depleted transplantation in children. Unique molecular identifiers were used in preparing the TCRbeta library. MiXCR, applied by TCRdb to the PCR reads, yields one record per CDR3 protein. The data show around 340,000 distinct CDR3 sequences, approximately 12% seen once. Germline assignment: CDR1 MNHEY and CDR2 SVGAGI. V shed 1 base and J 6 bases; nucleotides not matched to a gene: 3. The CDR3 has 14 amino acids. The V gene is TRBV6-5, the J gene TRBJ2-7; 10 nucleotides agree with TRBD1. This TCR was recovered from a human donor who donated a stem cell graft to a child with Fanconi anemia. The material sequenced was PBMCs, taken from the stem cell graft. The CDR3 nucleotides are TGTGCCAGCAGTTACTGGACAGGGGGAGGCGAGCAGTACTTC. It codes for CASSYWTGGGEQYF.